One sample yielded the 9 T cell receptor beta chains listed below, sequenced in a study of prognosis after radiotherapy for stage I lung cancer. TCR beta CDR3 amplification from genomic DNA was performed by two-round multiplex PCR. Amplification in first-round PCR relied on primers specific to each TRBV and TRBJ gene. TCRdb itself ran the multiplex PCR reads through MiXCR, one entry per CDR3 protein. Of about 25,000 distinct CDR3 sequences detected, 35% to 40% appear once; the ten largest clones hold approximately 67%. The starting material was PBMCs, obtained before or after stereotactic body radiation therapy (not recorded which). The receptors derive from a donor older than 45 with non-small cell lung cancer.

This clonotype has more than one count but fewer than ten. One junction end disagrees with the germline gene, perhaps due to a read error. V usage is TRBV18 and J usage is TRBJ2-1, with 12 nucleotides matching TRBD2. Germline CDR1 reads KGHSH; CDR2 reads LQKENI. CDR3 length: 16 amino acids. The CDR3 bases are TGTGCCAGCTCAGCACCAGGACTAGCGGGAATGTATGAGCAGTTCTTC. Translated: CASSAPGLAGMYEQFF.

This clonotype was picked up many times. The chain combines TRBV7-9 with TRBJ1-2; 9 bases fit TRBD1. Losses at the gene ends were 5 bases for V and 3 bases for J; bases not matched to a gene: 7. The length of the CDR3 is 15 residues. Germline V CDR1 and CDR2: SEHNR, FQNEAQ (reference sequence). The CDR3 DNA follows: TGTGCCAGCAGCCTGGACAGGGGTCAGGACTATGGCTACACCTTC. This encodes CASSLDRGQDYGYTF.

This clonotype was picked up many times. The chain carries TRBV5-1 and TRBJ1-3, with D unresolved. Per the germline V gene, CDR1 is SGHRS and CDR2 is YFSETQ. The CDR3 covers 14 residues. Deletions cut 1 base from V and 0 bases from J, with 5 bases between. CDR3 residues: CASSLYYSGNTIYF. The CDR3 region has the DNA TGCGCCAGCAGCTTGTATTACTCTGGAAACACCATATATTTT.

This clonotype has a count of ten or more. The V gene is TRBV11-2, the J gene TRBJ1-4; 10 nucleotides agree with TRBD1. The CDR3 is 18 residues long. V was clipped by 1 base and J by 2 bases; unmatched bases: 7. Germline V gene sequence: CDR1 SGHAT, CDR2 FQNNGV. In DNA form, the CDR3 reads TGTGCCAGCAGCTTAGGGAATCCGGGACAGGGGACTAATGAAAAACTGTTTTTT. Amino acids: CASSLGNPGQGTNEKLFF.

This clonotype has at least ten counts. V gene TRBV6-2 or TRBV6-3 combines with J gene TRBJ1-2, with a tentative D call TRBD1 (5 bases). Germline V gives CDR1 MNHEY, CDR2 SVGEGT. The CDR3 sequence is 14 residues long. The ends were cut back, 7 bases at V and 8 bases at J, with 20 bases in the middle. DNA for the CDR3: TGTGCCAGCAAGCCACCGGGGCAGCTCCCCGGCTACACCTTC. Encoded protein: CASKPPGQLPGYTF.

This clonotype came up many times. The chain is built from TRBV14 and TRBJ2-7; 7 bases line up with TRBD1. The CDR3 runs to 14 residues. J was trimmed by 2 bases and V by 1 base; bases with no gene match: 2. Per the germline V gene, CDR1 is SGHDN and CDR2 is FVKESK. The CDR3 protein is CASSQGTGPYEQYF. CDR3 nucleotides: TGTGCCAGCAGCCAAGGGACAGGTCCCTACGAGCAGTACTTC.

As for this clonotype: A clone one base away is much larger, so this may be a read error. As the CDR3 is not closed by the conserved phenylalanine or tryptophan, this likely results from a read error. Here the CDR3 DNA reads TGCGCCAGCAGCCCCCGGTCGGAGGGATTCACCGGGGAGCTGTTTTCT. It is translated as CASSPRSEGFTGELFS. The V call is TRBV4-3, the J call TRBJ2-2; D may be TRBD2 (6 bases). Germline V gene lookup returns CDR1 LGHNA and CDR2 YSLEER. V was shortened by 4 bases and J by 4 bases, with 16 bases between the two germline ends. The CDR3 is made up of 16 amino acids.

Ten or more counts support this clonotype. The genes are TRBV5-1 and TRBJ2-2, with 13 bases that match TRBD2. The germline V gene encodes CDR1 SGHRS and CDR2 YFSETQ. This CDR3 is built from 16 residues. J was trimmed by 1 base and V by 4 bases; bases with no gene match: 1. In nucleotides, the CDR3 is TGCGCCAGCAGCCGACTAGCGGGAGGGAACACCGGGGAGCTGTTTTTT. As protein: CASSRLAGGNTGELFF.

In its sample, this clonotype was seen many times. This chain connects TRBV24-1 to TRBJ2-1; TRBD1 matches 9 bases. V lost 9 bases, J lost 8 bases, and 10 bases stayed unmatched. Germline lookup yields CDR1 KGHDR and CDR2 SFDVKD. This CDR3 has 14 residues. CDR3 sequence (DNA): TGTGCCACCCGACGGGGGGACAGGGACCATGAGCAGTTCTTC. Its protein product is CATRRGDRDHEQFF.